This T cell receptor beta chain originates from a study of T cells after yellow fever vaccination. In TCRdb, the 5' RACE reads were re-called with MiXCR into one record per CDR3 protein. The table records about 430,000 distinct CDR3 sequences, about 19% of them present only once. V lost 3 bases, J lost 5 bases, and 27 bases lay in between. The CDR3 runs to 18 residues. The V gene's germline CDR1 is SGHDT and CDR2 YYEEEE. Sample: PBMCs, taken before the yellow fever booster vaccination. The chain recombines TRBV5-6 with TRBJ2-7, with D unresolved. The source is a man in his late teens or twenties who received the YFV17D yellow fever vaccine. The CDR3 protein is CASSSPDPRPSSTHEQYF. CDR3 sequence (DNA): TGTGCCAGCAGCTCGCCAGACCCCAGGCCTTCAAGCACCCACGAGCAGTACTTC.